These T cell receptor beta chains were read from a single sample in a study of beta chain features in type 1 diabetes. Only in-frame clones appear in the TCRdb table, and some are missing; sequencing was by immunoSEQ multiplex PCR. The repertoire includes 90,000 to 110,000 clones, almost 40% of them detected once, and less than 0.08% sits in the top ten. Sequencing input: stem cell memory CD4+ T cells from blood. These receptors all come from a woman aged 18-29 years in good health. The CDR3 runs from the conserved cysteine through the conserved F or W. The D gene is left open where the match is weak. Clone size is shown for a subset of rows, as once, few, many or a class of expanded clone.

>-|TRBJ1-1|TRBV7-2|-
TGTGCCAGCAGTCAACAGGACACTGAAGCTTTCTTT
CASSQQDTEAFF
>TRBD2|TRBJ2-5|TRBV9|-
TGTGCCAGCAGCGTAGAGACTAGCGGGAGGGTGACCCAGTACTTC
CASSVETSGRVTQYF
>-|TRBJ1-3|TRBV14|-
TGTGCCAGCAGCCAAGTGACAGGCCTAACCCGAAACACCATATATTTT
CASSQVTGLTRNTIYF
>-|TRBJ1-4|TRBV18|few
TGTGCCAGCTCACCACGGGGGCTTAGAGAAAAACTGTTTTTT
CASSPRGLREKLFF
>-|TRBJ1-5|TRBV10-3|few
TGTGCCCACGGGGGTCCCAATCAGCCCCAGCATTTT
CAHGGPNQPQHF
>TRBD2|TRBJ2-1|TRBV19|-
TGTGCCAGTAGTCCGGGACTAGCCTACAATGAGCAGTTCTTC
CASSPGLAYNEQFF
>TRBD1|TRBJ2-7|TRBV18|few
TGTGCCAGCTCTCCCAGGGGACAGACCTACGAGCAGTACTTC
CASSPRGQTYEQYF
>-|TRBJ2-7|TRBV6-5|few
TGTGCCAGCACTAGCGCTGGGTACGAGCAGTACTTC
CASTSAGYEQYF
>TRBD2|TRBJ2-5|TRBV11-2|few
TGTGCCAGCAGCCCCAGCCTAGCGGGAGGCGTGGAGACCCAGTACTTC
CASSPSLAGGVETQYF
>TRBD1|TRBJ1-1|TRBV7-3|-
TGTGCCAGCAGCCCAGGGACAGGGGGCGGGAGCACTGAAGCTTTCTTT
CASSPGTGGGSTEAFF
>TRBD1|TRBJ2-2|TRBV28|few
TGTGCCAGCACCCCGGACAGGGCGCGGCCCGGGGAGCTGTTTTTT
CASTPDRARPGELFF
>-|TRBJ2-7|TRBV28|-
TGTGCCAGCAAGGGGGCTAGCGTTACCTACGAGCAGTACTTC
CASKGASVTYEQYF
>-|TRBJ2-7|TRBV19|-
TGTGCCAGCTCTCCCTCCCCAGGGTTATACGAGCAGTACTTC
CASSPSPGLYEQYF
>TRBD2|TRBJ2-1|TRBV27|-
TGTGCCAGCAGTTTTCTAGCGGGAGGGCCCAGTGAGCAGTTCTTC
CASSFLAGGPSEQFF
>-|TRBJ1-3|TRBV11-2|-
TGTGCCAGCAGCCCCCGACAGGAAAACACCATATATTTT
CASSPRQENTIYF
>-|TRBJ2-5|TRBV27|-
TGTGCCAGCAGTTCCCCCCTGGGCAGGCAAGAGACCCAGTACTTC
CASSSPLGRQETQYF
>-|TRBJ2-1|TRBV15|few
TGTGCCACCAGCAGAGCTGGGGTCGCAGGGGACAATGAGCAGTTCTTC
CATSRAGVAGDNEQFF
>TRBD1|TRBJ2-1|TRBV19|few
TGTGCCAGTAGTATAGGGGGGAAGGGACAGGGTAGAAATGAGCAGTTCTTC
CASSIGGKGQGRNEQFF
>-|TRBJ1-5|TRBV30|-
TGTGCCTGGACCATCGGGAATAGCAATCAGCCCCAGCATTTT
CAWTIGNSNQPQHF
>TRBD2|TRBJ2-5|TRBV27|-
TGTGCCAGCAGGGGACTAGTCCAAGAGACCCAGTACTTC
CASRGLVQETQYF
>TRBD2|TRBJ2-7|TRBV7-2|few
TGTGCCAGCAGCTTAGCGGGGACTAGCGGGACTTACTACGAGCAGTACTTC
CASSLAGTSGTYYEQYF
>-|TRBJ2-1|TRBV5-6|-
TGTGCCAGCAGCTTCCCGGCGGTTAATGAGCAGTTCTTC
CASSFPAVNEQFF
>TRBD2|TRBJ2-2|TRBV19|-
TGTGCCAGTAGTACTGGACTAGCGGGAGGGCCAGGCGGGGAGCTGTTTTTT
CASSTGLAGGPGGELFF
>-|TRBJ1-5|TRBV29-1|-
TGCAGCGTTATAAAAGACACCTATAGCAATCAGCCCCAGCATTTT
CSVIKDTYSNQPQHF
>TRBD2|TRBJ2-2|TRBV30|once
TGTGCCTGGAGCCGACTAGCGGGAGTCACCGGGGAGCTGTTTTTT
CAWSRLAGVTGELFF
>-|TRBJ2-7|TRBV6-5|-
TGTGCCAGCAGTTCTACCCTTGGGGCCAGAACGTACGAGCAGTACTTC
CASSSTLGARTYEQYF
>TRBD1|TRBJ2-7|TRBV10-2|-
TGCGCCAGCAGAGGGACAGGTCACTACGAGCAGTACTTC
CASRGTGHYEQYF
>TRBD1|TRBJ2-7|TRBV6-6|-
TGTGCCAGCTCAAACAGGAGGACGGGACAGCCTCAGCAGTACTTC
CASSNRRTGQPQQYF
>TRBD2|TRBJ2-1|TRBV7-3|-
TGTGCCAGCAGCCCCGTCCGAACGCGGGAGTCTTCCAATGAGCAGTTCTTC
CASSPVRTRESSNEQFF
>TRBD2|TRBJ2-7|TRBV7-9|-
TGTGCCAGCAGCTCGGGGGGAGGCGGGGCAGGCGAGCAGTACTTC
CASSSGGGGAGEQYF
>-|TRBJ1-2|TRBV28|-
TGTGCCAGCAGTACAGGGTTAGGCTACACCTTC
CASSTGLGYTF
>TRBD1|TRBJ1-2|TRBV28|-
TGTGCCAGCAGCCCGGGCGGGACAGCCAACTATGGCTACACCTTC
CASSPGGTANYGYTF
>TRBD2|TRBJ2-2|TRBV15|-
TGTGCCACCAGCCTAATACGAGGACTAGCGGCCAGGGCCGGGGAGCTGTTTTTT
CATSLIRGLAARAGELFF
>TRBD1|TRBJ2-7|TRBV19|-
TGTGCCAGTAGTCCCTCGGACAGGATCTCCTACGAGCAGTACTTC
CASSPSDRISYEQYF
>TRBD1|TRBJ2-7|TRBV5-1|-
TGCGCCAGCACAAGGGACAGAAGCTACGAGCGGTACTTC
CASTRDRSYERYF
>-|TRBJ1-5|TRBV7-8|few
TGTGCCAGCAGCTTAGGAGGTCAGCCCCAGCATTTT
CASSLGGQPQHF
>TRBD1|TRBJ2-5|TRBV11-2|-
TGTGCCAGCAGCTTAGCACAGGGGGCGAAGACCCAGTACTTC
CASSLAQGAKTQYF
>-|TRBJ1-5|TRBV19|-
TGTGCCAGTAGTGCTTCGGGACTTAGCAATCAGCCCCAGCATTTT
CASSASGLSNQPQHF
>TRBD2|TRBJ2-7|TRBV30|-
TGTGCCGGAAGGTCAGCGGGAGGGCACGAGCAGTACTTC
CAGRSAGGHEQYF
>-|TRBJ2-1|TRBV6-5|-
TGTGCCAGCAGTCCCGGCGTCAGGGCCGATGAGCAGTTCTTC
CASSPGVRADEQFF
>TRBD2|TRBJ2-1|TRBV6-6|few
TGTGCCAGCAGTTACTCCAGCGGGAGGTCCTACAATGAGCAGTTCTTC
CASSYSSGRSYNEQFF
>-|TRBJ2-1|TRBV18|-
TGTGCCAGCACAACAGGGTCCCCTTTACGGGAGCAGTTCTTC
CASTTGSPLREQFF
>-|TRBJ1-2|TRBV10-2|-
TGCGCCAGCAGTGTGGCGGGGTATTATGGCTACACCTTC
CASSVAGYYGYTF
>-|TRBJ2-1|TRBV15|-
TGTGCCACCAGCAGGCCAATCGGACTGGCTAACAATGAGCAGTTCTTC
CATSRPIGLANNEQFF
>-|TRBJ2-1|TRBV18|few
TGTGCCAGCTCGCCTTGGACACCTGAACACAATGAGCAGTTCTTC
CASSPWTPEHNEQFF
>-|TRBJ2-4|TRBV6-6|few
TGTGCCAGTTTAGAAGGCGGGAACATTCAGTACTTC
CASLEGGNIQYF
>TRBD2|TRBJ2-5|TRBV18|few
TGTGCCAGCTCTAACGGGAGGGGAGAGACCCAGTACTTC
CASSNGRGETQYF
>-|TRBJ2-1|TRBV19|-
TGTGCCAGTAGGGCAGGGGCCAGCTCCTACAATGAGCAGTTCTTC
CASRAGASSYNEQFF
>TRBD2|TRBJ2-1|TRBV7-3|few
TGTGCCAGCAGCTTCCCACCGCTAGCGGGAGACCACAATGAGCAGTTCTTC
CASSFPPLAGDHNEQFF
>-|TRBJ2-5|TRBV7-2|-
TGTGCCAGCAGCCCACTTGGCGGGATGATACAAGAGACCCAGTACTTC
CASSPLGGMIQETQYF
>-|TRBJ1-2|TRBV5-1|-
TGCGCCAGCAGCTTGGGGCAGCGAGAAGGCTACACCTTC
CASSLGQREGYTF
>-|TRBJ1-2|TRBV29-1|few
TGCAGCGTTCACACAGGGTCTGGCTACACCTTC
CSVHTGSGYTF
>TRBD1|TRBJ2-7|TRBV5-1|few
TGCGCCAGCGAATCCGGGACAGGGGCAACCTACGAGCAGTACTTC
CASESGTGATYEQYF
>-|TRBJ2-1|TRBV29-1|-
TGCAGCGTTGTAGGCGGGATCTCCTACAATGAGCAGTTCTTC
CSVVGGISYNEQFF
>-|TRBJ2-3|TRBV14|few
TGTGCCAGCAGCTCTAGCACAGATACGCAGTATTTT
CASSSSTDTQYF